This TCR beta chain was found in a study of cytomegalovirus exposure and HLA in healthy donors. As for this clone: The antigen is not known.

Primers included in the PCR were 60 Vbeta and 13 Jbeta primers. TCRdb's copy holds only in-frame clones and misses some; the assay was immunoSEQ multiplex PCR. The data hold 150,000 to 200,000 clones, with roughly 74% observed a single time. With 6 bases removed from V and 1 base from J, the gap between germline ends came to 12 bases. CDR3 size: 14 residues. CDR1 is MNHEY, CDR2 SVGAGI, per germline. Broader study findings: Most TCRs appeared rarely, but some public TCRs recurred in many donors.

The sample taken for sequencing was PBMCs. This clonotype originated in a woman aged 25 to 39 in good health and CMV-seronegative. The V call is TRBV6-5, the J call TRBJ1-1; D not resolved. DNA for the CDR3: TGTGCCAGCAGACCCGACATGGGGAACACTGAAGCTTTCTTT. The encoded protein is CASRPDMGNTEAFF.